This T cell receptor beta chain was recovered during a study of vaccination and CD4 T cells after COVID-19. At the Johns Hopkins FTIC core, DNA taken from cultured CD4+ T cells was sequenced by way of the Oncomine TCR Beta short-read assay. Using its own MiXCR run on the PCR reads, TCRdb lists one record per CDR3 protein. Of some 13,000 distinct CDR3 sequences in the sample, less than 60% were seen once. Comment on this clonotype: The target antigen is unknown.

Treatment specified: approximately nine-day PBMC culture with coronavirus spike peptide pools or control peptides (ViraFEST assay). This CDR3 region has 13 residues. V trimming: 6 bases; J trimming: 4 bases; junction bases outside the gene matches: 8. The germline V gene encodes CDR1 DFQATT and CDR2 SNEGSKA (reference sequence). Specimen: CD4+ T cells from blood, cultured in vitro. This chain links TRBV20-1 with TRBJ1-1, with TRBD1 matching 7 bases. The receptor comes from a human donor who had recovered from COVID-19. In DNA, the CDR3 is TGCAGTGCCACCGACAGGGTGGGCACTGAAGCTTTCTTT. Amino acids: CSATDRVGTEAFF.